There are a few counts of the clone carrying this TCR beta chain. Its antigen is still unknown. TCRdb recomputed calls from the 5' RACE reads with MiXCR, one row per CDR3 protein. In the table there are 700,000 or so distinct CDR3 sequences, about 9.4% of which are singletons. These data are taken from a study of identical twins. Study-level points and caveats: Low generation probability was overrepresented in out-of-frame alpha sequences shared by twins.

The same data also went into a second study, on yellow fever vaccine responses in identical twins.

The source material was PBMCs. The clonotype was recovered from a woman aged 18 to 35 in good health.

CDR3 protein: CASSSRDIRQETQYF. CDR3 nucleotides: TGTGCCAGCAGCTCCCGGGACATTAGACAAGAGACCCAGTACTTC. The V and J genes are TRBV7-9 and TRBJ2-5, with TRBD1 as a possible D gene (6 bases). This CDR3 spans 15 amino acids. Germline assignment: CDR1 SEHNR and CDR2 FQNEAQ (reference sequence). Trimming shortened V by 4 bases and J by 2 bases, and 14 bases separated the two germline ends.